These T cell receptor beta chains were read from a single sample in a study of cytomegalovirus exposure and HLA in healthy donors. The repertoire was sequenced with immunoSEQ multiplex PCR; TCRdb's copy has only in-frame clones and lacks some. The repertoire consists of about 110,000 clones, with under 85% occurring once and the leading ten covering over 2.5%. What was sequenced was PBMCs. The origin of the receptors is a woman younger than 35 in good health and CMV-seronegative. Both conserved end residues are part of each CDR3. A D gene is named only where the DNA matches it firmly. Size tells how often a clone was seen (once, few, many) or the class of an expanded clone, and some rows leave it out.

clone_size: -
j_call: TRBJ2-4
d_call: -
v_call: TRBV28
cdr3_aa: CASSLRAWKNDIQYF
cdr3_nt: TGTGCCAGCAGTTTGAGGGCTTGGAAGAATGACATTCAGTACTTC

clone_size: -
j_call: TRBJ1-4
d_call: TRBD1
v_call: TRBV27
cdr3_aa: CASSPTGGLNEKLFF
cdr3_nt: TGTGCCAGCAGTCCCACAGGGGGTTTGAATGAAAAACTGTTTTTT

clone_size: once
j_call: TRBJ1-6
d_call: -
v_call: TRBV7-9
cdr3_aa: CASSPSGSPLHF
cdr3_nt: TGTGCCAGCAGCCCCTCGGGATCACCCCTCCACTTT

clone_size: -
j_call: TRBJ2-5
d_call: -
v_call: TRBV7-9
cdr3_aa: CASSSRESTGFKETQYF
cdr3_nt: TGTGCCAGCAGCTCCCGAGAATCGACAGGTTTTAAGGAGACCCAGTACTTC

clone_size: -
j_call: TRBJ1-6
d_call: -
v_call: TRBV13
cdr3_aa: CASSLGPENNSPLHF
cdr3_nt: TGTGCCAGCAGCTTAGGTCCGGAGAATAATTCACCCCTCCACTTT

clone_size: -
j_call: TRBJ1-1
d_call: -
v_call: TRBV30
cdr3_aa: CAWSPSNTEAFF
cdr3_nt: TGTGCCTGGAGTCCGTCGAACACTGAAGCTTTCTTT

clone_size: -
j_call: TRBJ1-2
d_call: -
v_call: TRBV4-1
cdr3_aa: CASSQDRGAKGYGYTF
cdr3_nt: TGCGCCAGCAGCCAAGATCGGGGGGCGAAGGGCTATGGCTACACCTTC

clone_size: -
j_call: TRBJ2-7
d_call: -
v_call: TRBV5-1
cdr3_aa: CASSLTAQGVNEQYF
cdr3_nt: TGCGCCAGCAGCCTTACGGCCCAGGGCGTCAACGAGCAGTACTTC

clone_size: -
j_call: TRBJ1-1
d_call: -
v_call: TRBV7-9
cdr3_aa: CASSFLNSEAFF
cdr3_nt: TGTGCCAGCAGCTTTTTAAACTCTGAAGCTTTCTTT

clone_size: -
j_call: TRBJ1-6
d_call: -
v_call: TRBV28
cdr3_aa: CASSYPSGGVGSPLHF
cdr3_nt: TGTGCCAGCAGTTACCCCTCGGGGGGCGTTGGTTCACCCCTCCACTTT

clone_size: once
j_call: TRBJ2-5
d_call: TRBD1
v_call: TRBV2
cdr3_aa: CASSRRTGQETQYF
cdr3_nt: TGTGCCAGCAGCCGTAGGACAGGGCAAGAGACCCAGTACTTC

clone_size: -
j_call: TRBJ1-5
d_call: -
v_call: TRBV9
cdr3_aa: CASSVGQGGNQPQHF
cdr3_nt: TGTGCCAGCAGCGTAGGGCAGGGCGGCAATCAGCCCCAGCATTTT

clone_size: -
j_call: TRBJ2-7
d_call: TRBD1
v_call: TRBV6-6
cdr3_aa: CASTGTGGTYEQYF
cdr3_nt: TGTGCCAGCACCGGGACAGGCGGCACGTACGAGCAGTACTTC

clone_size: -
j_call: TRBJ2-7
d_call: -
v_call: TRBV27
cdr3_aa: CASSFRQSYEQYF
cdr3_nt: TGTGCCAGCAGTTTTAGACAGTCCTACGAGCAGTACTTC

clone_size: -
j_call: TRBJ1-6
d_call: TRBD1
v_call: TRBV19
cdr3_aa: CASPGQTPNSPLHF
cdr3_nt: TGTGCCAGTCCGGGACAGACTCCTAATTCACCCCTCCACTTT

clone_size: -
j_call: TRBJ1-1
d_call: -
v_call: TRBV7-2
cdr3_aa: CASSNDHARGVGAEAFF
cdr3_nt: TGTGCCAGCAGCAATGATCACGCCCGCGGGGTCGGGGCTGAAGCTTTCTTT

clone_size: few
j_call: TRBJ2-7
d_call: -
v_call: TRBV19
cdr3_aa: CASSIAGDSYEQYF
cdr3_nt: TGTGCCAGTAGTATAGCAGGGGACTCCTACGAGCAGTACTTC

clone_size: -
j_call: TRBJ2-5
d_call: -
v_call: TRBV6-5
cdr3_aa: CASIRGETQYF
cdr3_nt: TGTGCCAGCATTCGAGGCGAGACCCAGTACTTC

clone_size: -
j_call: TRBJ2-7
d_call: TRBD1
v_call: TRBV27
cdr3_aa: CASSSGQGIYEQYF
cdr3_nt: TGTGCCAGCAGTTCGGGACAGGGCATCTACGAGCAGTACTTC

clone_size: -
j_call: TRBJ2-7
d_call: -
v_call: TRBV30
cdr3_aa: CAWSEGEGYEQYF
cdr3_nt: TGTGCCTGGAGCGAGGGAGAGGGCTACGAGCAGTACTTC

clone_size: -
j_call: TRBJ2-1
d_call: TRBD1
v_call: TRBV7-6
cdr3_aa: CASSLPPTGIFYNEQFF
cdr3_nt: TGTGCCAGCAGCTTACCGCCGACAGGGATTTTCTACAATGAGCAGTTCTTC

clone_size: -
j_call: TRBJ2-5
d_call: -
v_call: TRBV25-1
cdr3_aa: CASSEKGLRVEETQYF
cdr3_nt: TGTGCCAGCAGTGAGAAGGGGCTCAGGGTAGAAGAGACCCAGTACTTC

clone_size: -
j_call: TRBJ2-5
d_call: -
v_call: TRBV5-6
cdr3_aa: CASSSRARSLNFETQYF
cdr3_nt: TGTGCCAGCAGCTCGAGGGCGAGATCCTTAAATTTTGAGACCCAGTACTTC

clone_size: -
j_call: TRBJ1-1
d_call: -
v_call: TRBV19
cdr3_aa: CASRDHRGGFNTEAFF
cdr3_nt: TGTGCCAGTAGAGATCACCGCGGGGGGTTTAACACTGAAGCTTTCTTT

clone_size: -
j_call: TRBJ2-2
d_call: TRBD1
v_call: TRBV5-1
cdr3_aa: CASSLAGTGANTGELFF
cdr3_nt: TGCGCCAGCAGCTTGGCCGGGACAGGGGCAAACACCGGGGAGCTGTTTTTT

clone_size: -
j_call: TRBJ1-2
d_call: -
v_call: TRBV5-6
cdr3_aa: CASSFYGQTYGYTF
cdr3_nt: TGTGCCAGCAGCTTTTACGGACAGACGTATGGCTACACCTTC

clone_size: -
j_call: TRBJ2-1
d_call: -
v_call: TRBV20-1
cdr3_aa: CSAQTGEQFF
cdr3_nt: TGCAGTGCACAGACAGGAGAGCAGTTCTTC

clone_size: -
j_call: TRBJ2-7
d_call: -
v_call: TRBV27
cdr3_aa: CASSTGAYEQYF
cdr3_nt: TGTGCCAGCAGCACGGGGGCCTACGAGCAGTACTTC

clone_size: -
j_call: TRBJ2-3
d_call: -
v_call: TRBV5-6
cdr3_aa: CASSLVVGPDTQYF
cdr3_nt: TGTGCCAGCAGCTTGGTTGTGGGGCCAGATACGCAGTATTTT

clone_size: -
j_call: TRBJ1-2
d_call: -
v_call: TRBV19
cdr3_aa: CASSPSRQTASYTF
cdr3_nt: TGTGCCAGTAGTCCATCCCGACAGACTGCTAGCTACACCTTC

clone_size: -
j_call: TRBJ2-2
d_call: TRBD1
v_call: TRBV4-2
cdr3_aa: CASSHPGQGPGRQAGELFF
cdr3_nt: TGTGCCAGCAGCCACCCGGGACAGGGACCGGGTAGGCAGGCCGGGGAGCTGTTTTTT

clone_size: once
j_call: TRBJ1-1
d_call: TRBD1
v_call: TRBV10-2
cdr3_aa: CASSSQGGTEAFF
cdr3_nt: TGCGCCAGCAGTTCACAGGGGGGCACTGAAGCTTTCTTT

clone_size: -
j_call: TRBJ2-1
d_call: TRBD1
v_call: TRBV5-1
cdr3_aa: CASSRAGQDFNEQFF
cdr3_nt: TGCGCCAGCAGCCGGGCGGGACAGGATTTTAATGAGCAGTTCTTC

clone_size: -
j_call: TRBJ1-1
d_call: -
v_call: TRBV5-4
cdr3_aa: CASSRWTTMNTEAFF
cdr3_nt: TGTGCCAGCAGCCGGTGGACAACCATGAACACTGAAGCTTTCTTT

clone_size: once
j_call: TRBJ2-7
d_call: -
v_call: TRBV25-1
cdr3_aa: CASSESGAALYEQYF
cdr3_nt: TGTGCCAGCAGTGAATCTGGGGCGGCTCTTTACGAGCAGTACTTC

clone_size: -
j_call: TRBJ1-1
d_call: -
v_call: TRBV5-1
cdr3_aa: CASSPVGAENAGGSEAFF
cdr3_nt: TGCGCCAGCAGCCCGGTAGGTGCAGAAAATGCGGGAGGGTCTGAAGCTTTCTTT

clone_size: -
j_call: TRBJ2-7
d_call: -
v_call: TRBV13
cdr3_aa: CASSLGRTATPYEQYF
cdr3_nt: TGTGCCAGCAGCTTAGGCCGGACAGCGACTCCCTACGAGCAGTACTTC

clone_size: -
j_call: TRBJ2-5
d_call: TRBD1
v_call: TRBV10-2
cdr3_aa: CASSEVRDRGQETQYF
cdr3_nt: TGCGCCAGCAGTGAGGTCCGGGACAGGGGCCAAGAGACCCAGTACTTC

clone_size: -
j_call: TRBJ1-5
d_call: -
v_call: TRBV19
cdr3_aa: CASSDSVGGNQPQHF
cdr3_nt: TGTGCCAGTAGTGACAGTGTAGGGGGCAATCAGCCCCAGCATTTT

clone_size: once
j_call: TRBJ1-1
d_call: -
v_call: TRBV5-1
cdr3_aa: CASSLFGGRDTEAFF
cdr3_nt: TGCGCCAGCAGCTTGTTTGGGGGCCGGGACACTGAAGCTTTCTTT

clone_size: -
j_call: TRBJ2-7
d_call: -
v_call: TRBV5-1
cdr3_aa: CASRRTDTRAYEQYF
cdr3_nt: TGCGCCAGCCGTAGAACAGACACCCGAGCCTACGAGCAGTACTTC

clone_size: once
j_call: TRBJ2-3
d_call: TRBD2
v_call: TRBV5-1
cdr3_aa: CASSLVSAGGDTQYF
cdr3_nt: TGCGCCAGCAGCTTGGTCTCCGCGGGGGGGGATACGCAGTATTTT

clone_size: -
j_call: TRBJ2-7
d_call: -
v_call: TRBV5-1
cdr3_aa: CASSPIGAGFITYEQYF
cdr3_nt: TGCGCCAGCAGCCCTATAGGGGCGGGGTTCATAACTTACGAGCAGTACTTC

clone_size: -
j_call: TRBJ2-3
d_call: TRBD2
v_call: TRBV7-9
cdr3_aa: CASNRAGFTDTQYF
cdr3_nt: TGTGCCAGCAATCGAGCGGGGTTCACAGATACGCAGTATTTT

clone_size: -
j_call: TRBJ1-5
d_call: -
v_call: TRBV5-1
cdr3_aa: CASSFSDSYTQPQHF
cdr3_nt: TGCGCCAGCAGCTTTTCCGACAGTTACACCCAGCCCCAGCATTTT

clone_size: -
j_call: TRBJ1-1
d_call: -
v_call: TRBV6-1
cdr3_aa: CASSEATRTGTPF
cdr3_nt: TGTGCCAGCAGTGAAGCGACCCGGACGGGAACTCCTTTT

clone_size: -
j_call: TRBJ1-2
d_call: -
v_call: TRBV7-2
cdr3_aa: CASSYQGSLNYGYTF
cdr3_nt: TGTGCCAGCAGCTACCAGGGTTCCCTTAACTATGGCTACACCTTC

clone_size: -
j_call: TRBJ1-6
d_call: -
v_call: TRBV7-9
cdr3_aa: CASSFDSGDSPLHF
cdr3_nt: TGTGCCAGCAGCTTTGACAGCGGGGATTCACCCCTCCACTTT

clone_size: -
j_call: TRBJ1-1
d_call: TRBD1
v_call: TRBV9
cdr3_aa: CASRRTGASDTEAFF
cdr3_nt: TGTGCCAGCAGAAGGACAGGGGCGAGTGACACTGAAGCTTTCTTT

clone_size: -
j_call: TRBJ1-1
d_call: -
v_call: TRBV14
cdr3_aa: CASSLGQNTEAFF
cdr3_nt: TGTGCCAGCAGCCTGGGACAGAACACTGAAGCTTTCTTT

clone_size: -
j_call: TRBJ2-3
d_call: TRBD2
v_call: TRBV9
cdr3_aa: CASSVGTSGGNTQYF
cdr3_nt: TGTGCCAGCAGCGTAGGGACTAGCGGGGGGAATACGCAGTATTTT

clone_size: -
j_call: TRBJ2-3
d_call: TRBD1
v_call: TRBV6-5
cdr3_aa: CASRRQGASPDTQYF
cdr3_nt: TGTGCCAGCAGGAGACAGGGGGCTTCGCCAGATACGCAGTATTTT

clone_size: once
j_call: TRBJ2-7
d_call: -
v_call: TRBV5-4
cdr3_aa: CASSFGGGTWDEQYF
cdr3_nt: TGTGCCAGCAGCTTCGGTGGAGGTACCTGGGACGAGCAGTACTTC

clone_size: many
j_call: TRBJ1-2
d_call: -
v_call: TRBV9
cdr3_aa: CASSFGTGPYGYTF
cdr3_nt: TGTGCCAGCAGCTTTGGCACAGGGCCCTATGGCTACACCTTC

clone_size: -
j_call: TRBJ1-4
d_call: -
v_call: TRBV4-1
cdr3_aa: CASSPTLRTAEKLFF
cdr3_nt: TGCGCCAGCAGCCCTACCCTCAGGACAGCTGAAAAACTGTTTTTT

clone_size: -
j_call: TRBJ2-7
d_call: TRBD1
v_call: TRBV27
cdr3_aa: CASSRQTGGGYEQYF
cdr3_nt: TGTGCCAGCAGTCGGCAGACAGGGGGAGGCTACGAGCAGTACTTC

clone_size: -
j_call: TRBJ1-1
d_call: -
v_call: TRBV19
cdr3_aa: CASKGDPNTEAFF
cdr3_nt: TGTGCCAGTAAGGGGGACCCGAACACTGAAGCTTTCTTT

clone_size: -
j_call: TRBJ1-1
d_call: -
v_call: TRBV10-3
cdr3_aa: CAISESAGTEAFF
cdr3_nt: TGTGCCATCAGTGAGTCAGCAGGCACTGAAGCTTTCTTT

clone_size: -
j_call: TRBJ1-1
d_call: -
v_call: TRBV27
cdr3_aa: CASSTGQTEAFF
cdr3_nt: TGTGCCAGCAGTACAGGGCAAACTGAAGCTTTCTTT